This record covers a single T cell receptor beta chain. Profiling relied on immunoSEQ multiplex PCR, and the TCRdb table lists in-frame clones only, not all of them. The table shows some 340,000 clones, with 85% occurring only once. With V trimmed by 7 bases and J by 0 bases, 9 bases remained unmatched. The CDR3 is 16 residues long. The data were obtained in a study of blood T cell repertoires in COVID-19. About the research overall: Donors in the United States, Italy and Spain gave samples during acute or convalescent COVID-19. The analysed material was cDNA or gDNA that came from T cells, B-cell-depleted T cells, or PBMCs.

Sequences were obtained from peripheral blood. This receptor was identified in a woman aged 18-35 years with acute or convalescent COVID-19. J is TRBJ2-7 and V is TRBV6-7; 10 bases match TRBD1. TRBV6-7 is classed as an ORF, of uncertain function. In DNA form, the CDR3 reads TGTGCCAGCACCCCCGGGACAGGGGAGAGCTCCTACGAGCAGTACTTC. Amino acids: CASTPGTGESSYEQYF.